One sample yielded the 20 T cell receptor beta chains listed below, sequenced in a study of OX40 agonist ivuxolimab in advanced cancers. Repertoires were generated with immunoSEQ multiplex PCR, while TCRdb's copy carries only in-frame clones and drops some. The top ten hold over 2.5% of the sample, which has about 77,000 clones, roughly 90% seen once. This material consisted of CD4+ or CD8+ T cells sorted from blood, taken in a trial of the OX40 agonist ivuxolimab. These receptors came from an adult with an advanced solid tumor such as melanoma, head and neck, liver or kidney cancer.

In this sample, this clone turned up once. V is TRBV7-9 and J is TRBJ2-7; TRBD1 might be the D (6 bases). The CDR3 contains 14 residues. Germline V gene data show CDR1 as SEHNR and CDR2 as FQNEAQ (reference sequence). Trimming removed 4 bases from V and 4 bases from J, with 14 bases in between. This chain's CDR3 is CASSSFDRPYEQYF. DNA of the CDR3: TGTGCCAGCAGCTCATTCGACAGGCCGTACGAGCAGTACTTC.

The chain uses TRBV14 and TRBJ1-2, with D possibly being TRBD1 (6 bases). V lost 7 bases, J lost 5 bases, and 26 bases lay in between. There are 17 residues in the CDR3. The germline V gene has CDR1 SGHDN and CDR2 FVKESK. This CDR3 reads CASTAGTSSLADYGYTF. The DNA for the CDR3 is TGTGCCAGCACCGCCGGGACATCATCCCTCGCGGATTATGGCTACACCTTC. Variable domain in full (rest from reference TRBV14 and TRBJ1-2): EAGVTQFPSHSVIEKGQTVTLRCDPISGHDNLYWYRRVMGKEIKFLLHFVKESKQDESGMPNNRFLAERTGGTYSTLKVQPAELEDSGVYFCASTAGTSSLADYGYTFGSGTRLTVV.

This clone was counted a few times. The rearrangement joins TRBV2 to TRBJ1-2; D remains ambiguous. V was pared by 3 bases and J by 4 bases, with 6 bases between. This CDR3 has 12 residues. The germline V gene has CDR1 SNHLY and CDR2 FYNNEI. For the CDR3, the DNA is TGTGCCAGCAGTGAGGTCCCCTATGGCTACACCTTC. This sequence encodes CASSEVPYGYTF.

The chain carries TRBV7-9 and TRBJ2-1; TRBD2 agrees at 13 bases. The V gene's germline CDR1 is SEHNR and CDR2 FQNEAQ (reference sequence). V lost 5 bases and J lost 0; bases outside the gene matches: 7. The CDR3 runs to 18 residues. CDR3 sequence: CASSRGLAGLSSYNEQFF. The CDR3 coding sequence is TGTGCCAGCAGCCGGGGACTAGCGGGATTGAGCTCCTACAATGAGCAGTTCTTC.

This chain uses TRBV5-1 with TRBJ1-5, with unresolved D. This CDR3 has 16 amino acids. Germline V CDR1 and CDR2: SGHRS, YFSETQ. Trimming took 0 bases from V and 0 from J, leaving 10 bases between them. The CDR3 is CASSLDPGISNQPQHF. DNA of the CDR3: TGCGCCAGCAGCTTGGATCCCGGGATTAGCAATCAGCCCCAGCATTTT.

This clone was seen once. In DNA form, the CDR3 reads TGCGCCAGCAGTGAGGGAGGTATCTCCTACGAGCAGTACTTC. Its translation: CASSEGGISYEQYF. The chain carries TRBV10-1 and TRBJ2-7; the D gene is possibly TRBD2 (5 bases). Trimming stripped 2 bases from V and 0 bases from J, with 8 bases between. The CDR3 contains 14 residues. Germline V gene sequence: CDR1 WNHNN, CDR2 SYGVQD (reference sequence).

The rearrangement joins TRBV5-1 to TRBJ2-3; 10 nucleotides agree with TRBD2. Per the germline V gene, CDR1 is SGHRS and CDR2 is YFSETQ. The length of the CDR3 is 15 residues. Germline trimming cut 3 bases from V and 2 bases from J; bases unmatched to any gene: 3. The CDR3 loop is CASSSSGRITDTQYF. CDR3 sequence (DNA): TGCGCCAGCAGCTCTAGCGGGAGAATCACAGATACGCAGTATTTT.

A note on this clone: Distinct nucleotide sequences in the sample also encode this CDR3. The chain couples TRBV5-1 to TRBJ1-6; TRBD1 agrees at 8 bases. The V gene end was trimmed by 0 bases and the J gene end by 7 bases; junction bases not matched to a gene: 0. Germline values: CDR1 SGHRS, CDR2 YFSETQ. The CDR3 extends over 14 amino acids. The CDR3 loop is CASSLGQGNSPLHF. The CDR3 bases are TGCGCCAGCAGCTTGGGACAGGGGAATTCACCCCTCCACTTT.

The chain is built from TRBV28 and TRBJ1-5; TRBD1 agrees at 8 bases. In germline, CDR1 is MDHEN, CDR2 SYDVKM. With V trimmed by 3 bases and J by 0 bases, 7 bases remained unmatched. The CDR3 is made up of 17 amino acids. The CDR3 sequence: CASSLGRGRGSNQPQHF. CDR3 nucleotide sequence: TGTGCCAGCAGTTTGGGCAGGGGGCGCGGTAGCAATCAGCCCCAGCATTTT. The whole variable domain, remainder taken from reference TRBV28 and TRBJ1-5, is DVKVTQSSRYLVKRTGEKVFLECVQDMDHENMFWYRQDPGLGLRLIYFSYDVKMKEKGDIPEGYSVSREKKERFSLILESASTNQTSMYLCASSLGRGRGSNQPQHFGDGTRLSIL.

This rearrangement joins TRBV5-1 to TRBJ2-3; possible D gene TRBD2, 7 bases. Germline V gives CDR1 SGHRS, CDR2 YFSETQ. Trimming took off 0 bases at V and 6 bases at J, with 11 bases between the two ends. The CDR3 extends over 14 amino acids. CDR3 protein: CASSLAGGRDTQYF. CDR3 nucleotides: TGCGCCAGCAGCTTGGCCGGGGGGCGGGATACGCAGTATTTT. Supplemented by reference TRBV5-1 and TRBJ2-3, the full variable domain reads KAGVTQTPRYLIKTRGQQVTLSCSPISGHRSVSWYQQTPGQGLQFLFEYFSETQRNKGNFPGRFSGRQFSNSRSEMNVSTLELGDSALYLCASSLAGGRDTQYFGPGTRLTVL.

The chain carries TRBV5-4 and TRBJ2-5, with 12 bases identical to TRBD2. The CDR3 extends over 13 amino acids. Per the germline V gene, CDR1 is SGHNT and CDR2 is YYREEE (reference sequence). Trimming removed 3 bases from V and 7 bases from J; junction bases left unmatched: 1. CDR3 amino acids: CASSWGLAGTQYF. The CDR3 coding sequence is TGTGCCAGCAGCTGGGGACTAGCGGGGACCCAGTACTTC.

The DNA of the CDR3 is TGCGCCAGCAGCCCTCCGCTGGGGGGGCAGGGGGGCTACACCTTC. This translates into CASSPPLGGQGGYTF. The chain carries TRBV5-1 and TRBJ1-2; tentatively, D is TRBD1 (6 bases). CDR1 SGHRS and CDR2 YFSETQ come from the germline V gene. CDR3 length equals 15 residues. The germline V and J ends were trimmed by 4 bases and 8 bases, with 21 bases remaining between them. The full variable domain, with the rest looked up from reference TRBV5-1 and TRBJ1-2, is KAGVTQTPRYLIKTRGQQVTLSCSPISGHRSVSWYQQTPGQGLQFLFEYFSETQRNKGNFPGRFSGRQFSNSRSEMNVSTLELGDSALYLCASSPPLGGQGGYTFGSGTRLTVV.

V usage is TRBV28 and J usage is TRBJ1-2; possibly TRBD1 for D (6 bases). The CDR3 contains 17 residues. Trimming removed 6 bases from V and 7 bases from J, with 27 bases in between. Germline V gives CDR1 MDHEN, CDR2 SYDVKM. Written as DNA, the CDR3 is TGTGCCAGCAGGGGTGAGGGGGGGCGCGAGGAGACTCCTGGCTACACCTTC. Residues: CASRGEGGREETPGYTF.

The V call is TRBV5-1, the J call TRBJ2-3; 7 bases align to TRBD2. Trimming at V came to 3 bases and at J to 6 bases, leaving 10 bases not matched to a gene. The CDR3 is made up of 15 amino acids. Germline V gives CDR1 SGHRS, CDR2 YFSETQ. DNA of the CDR3: TGCGCCAGCAGCTCCTTAGGCGGGAGCTTGGATACGCAGTATTTT. It codes for CASSSLGGSLDTQYF. Together with reference TRBV5-1 and TRBJ2-3, the CDR3 gives the full variable domain: KAGVTQTPRYLIKTRGQQVTLSCSPISGHRSVSWYQQTPGQGLQFLFEYFSETQRNKGNFPGRFSGRQFSNSRSEMNVSTLELGDSALYLCASSSLGGSLDTQYFGPGTRLTVL.

The chain links TRBV5-4 to TRBJ1-4, with a weak D call TRBD1 (6 bases). The V end was cut by 3 bases, the J end by 7 bases, with 25 bases between. The CDR3 length is 18 residues. Germline V gene data show CDR1 as SGHNT and CDR2 as YYREEE (reference sequence). The chain's CDR3 is CASSSSPRRSGGGEKLFF. The CDR3 DNA is TGTGCCAGCAGCTCCTCCCCCAGAAGGTCCGGGGGCGGTGAAAAACTGTTTTTT.

The chain uses TRBV6-4 and TRBJ1-1, with D hard to call. Germline values: CDR1 MRHNA, CDR2 SNTAGT. The CDR3 length is 13 residues. Trimming stripped 6 bases from V and 1 base from J, with 9 bases between. DNA for the CDR3: TGTGCCAGCAGCGGAGGGAGGAACACTGAAGCTTTCTTT. It translates to CASSGGRNTEAFF.

The rearrangement uses TRBV2 and TRBJ2-3; no clear D. CDR1 and CDR2 (germline): SNHLY, FYNNEI. This CDR3 spans 13 amino acids. Between the trimmed V and J ends, which lost 7 bases and 8 bases, there was a span of 16 bases. The CDR3 here is CASTADPYATQYF. For the CDR3, the DNA is TGTGCCAGCACCGCGGACCCGTACGCTACGCAGTATTTT.

The rearrangement links TRBV5-1 to TRBJ2-6; D assignment may be TRBD1 or TRBD2 (6 bases each). V lost 5 bases and J 4 bases, leaving 10 bases between the germline ends. The CDR3 totals 14 residues. The germline V gene encodes CDR1 SGHRS and CDR2 YFSETQ. CDR3 bases: TGCGCCAGCAGGGGGGGCGGAGGGGCCAACGTCCTGACTTTC. Protein sequence: CASRGGGGANVLTF.

Of note for this clone: This CDR3 is also generated by other DNA sequences in the sample. The chain links TRBV6-1 to TRBJ2-5, with D perhaps matching TRBD1 (6 bases). Trimming cost V 7 bases and J 4 bases, with 16 bases left between them. Per the germline V gene, CDR1 is MNHNS and CDR2 is SASEGT. CDR3 length: 14 amino acids. This CDR3 is CASIPTIGGETQYF. CDR3 DNA: TGTGCCAGCATCCCAACCATAGGGGGAGAGACCCAGTACTTC.

This chain links TRBV9 with TRBJ2-3, with D perhaps being TRBD1 or TRBD2 (5 bases each). Trimming took off 4 bases at V and 2 bases at J, with 14 bases between the two ends. The CDR3 loop spans 15 amino acids. CDR1 and CDR2 (germline): SGDLS, YYNGEE. CDR3 coding DNA: TGTGCCAGCAGCTCGGGGCCAGGTTCCACAGATACGCAGTATTTT. Translating gives CASSSGPGSTDTQYF. Full variable domain (missing parts from reference TRBV9 and TRBJ2-3): DSGVTQTPKHLITATGQRVTLRCSPRSGDLSVYWYQQSLDQGLQFLIQYYNGEERAKGNILERFSAQQFPDLHSELNLSSLELGDSALYFCASSSGPGSTDTQYFGPGTRLTVL.